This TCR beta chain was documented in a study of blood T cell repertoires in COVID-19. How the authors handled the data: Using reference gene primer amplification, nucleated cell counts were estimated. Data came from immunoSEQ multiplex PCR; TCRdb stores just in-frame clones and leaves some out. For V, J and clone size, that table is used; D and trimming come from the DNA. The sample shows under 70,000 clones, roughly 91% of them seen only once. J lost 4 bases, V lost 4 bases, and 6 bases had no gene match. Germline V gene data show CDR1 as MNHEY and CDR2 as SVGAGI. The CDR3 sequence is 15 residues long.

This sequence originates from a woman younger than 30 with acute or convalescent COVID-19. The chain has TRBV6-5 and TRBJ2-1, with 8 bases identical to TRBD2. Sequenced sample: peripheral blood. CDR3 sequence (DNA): TGTGCCAGCAGTTTAGATGGCGGGGGGTACAATGAGCAGTTCTTC. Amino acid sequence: CASSLDGGGYNEQFF.